These 10 T cell receptor beta chains were sequenced from one sample in a study of response to subunit inactivated influenza vaccine. TCRdb itself ran the RT-PCR reads through MiXCR, one entry per CDR3 protein. The sample records 500,000 to 650,000 distinct CDR3 sequences, 6.5% to 8% being singletons. The source material was PBMCs from blood, sampled less than 30 months after vaccination. Receptors were obtained from a man aged 50-75 years who received an inactivated influenza vaccine.

This clonotype has just a few counts. The chain is built from TRBV10-3 and TRBJ2-4; D remains unclear. The CDR3 extends over 13 amino acids. Trimming took off 4 bases at V and 5 bases at J, with 9 bases between the two ends. CDR1 is ENHRY, CDR2 SYGVKD, per germline. DNA for the CDR3: TGTGCCATCAGTGGGGTCGACCAAAACATTCAGTACTTC. Translating it yields CAISGVDQNIQYF.

There are a few counts of this clonotype. The chain combines TRBV6-1 with TRBJ2-3; D is unresolved. The germline V gene encodes CDR1 MNHNS and CDR2 SASEGT. Between the trimmed V and J ends, which lost 6 bases and 0 bases, there was a span of 7 bases. The CDR3 loop spans 13 amino acids. The CDR3 nucleotides are TGTGCCAGCAGGAAAGCGAGCACAGATACGCAGTATTTT. It yields the protein CASRKASTDTQYF.

This clonotype was seen a handful of times. The chain uses TRBV12-3 or TRBV12-4 and TRBJ1-5; D is ambiguous. Trimming left V 4 bases short and J 13 bases short, with 17 bases between. The CDR3 contains 13 residues. The CDR3 nucleotides are TGTGCCAGCAGTTACACGTACCGGACGGGACAGCATTTT. It specifies CASSYTYRTGQHF.

The chain recombines TRBV6-5 with TRBJ1-2; the match to TRBD1 covers 7 bases. The trim removed 2 bases at V and 4 bases at J, leaving 7 bases unmatched. Germline V CDR1 and CDR2: MNHEY, SVGAGI. This CDR3 has 15 amino acids. The DNA of the CDR3 is TGTGCCAGCAGTTACCGACAGGGAAACTCCTATGGCTACACCTTC. Encoded protein: CASSYRQGNSYGYTF.

This clonotype was found a few times. The chain recombines TRBV20-1 with TRBJ2-7, with D hard to call. This CDR3 is 12 amino acids long. The germline CDR1 and CDR2 sequences are DFQATT and SNEGSKA (reference sequence). V dropped 2 bases and J dropped 5 bases, with 10 bases sitting between them. CDR3: CSARRQVDEQYF. DNA for the CDR3: TGCAGTGCTAGAAGGCAGGTAGACGAGCAGTACTTC.

This clonotype has ten or more counts. The chain uses TRBV20-1 and TRBJ1-3; TRBD1 aligns across 9 bases. Germline lookup yields CDR1 DFQATT and CDR2 SNEGSKA (reference sequence). This CDR3 region has 14 residues. Trimming removed 5 bases from V and 0 bases from J; junction bases left unmatched: 2. The CDR3 loop reads CSAGTGFSGNTIYF. In DNA form, the CDR3 reads TGCAGTGCTGGGACAGGGTTCTCTGGAAACACCATATATTTT.

This clonotype occurred many times. V and J are TRBV20-1 and TRBJ1-1, with a tentative D call TRBD1 (5 bases). Trimming shortened V by 7 bases and J by 7 bases, and 13 bases separated the two germline ends. This CDR3 is built from 11 residues. Per the germline V gene, CDR1 is DFQATT and CDR2 is SNEGSKA (reference sequence). The CDR3 region is CSGGGTGEAFF. CDR3 in DNA: TGCAGTGGAGGAGGAACAGGTGAAGCTTTCTTT.

This clonotype was seen many times. The V and J genes are TRBV5-6 and TRBJ1-6, with a possible D match to TRBD1 (5 bases). Germline V gene lookup returns CDR1 SGHDT and CDR2 YYEEEE. This CDR3 has 13 amino acids. The V and J ends lost 4 bases and 9 bases respectively, with 11 bases between them. For the CDR3, the DNA is TGTGCCAGCAGCGCGGGGACCGTTTCACCCCTCCACTTT. Translating gives CASSAGTVSPLHF.

CDR3 coding DNA: TGTGCCAGCAGGACGTGGGGACTAGGTCAAGAGACCCAGTACTTC. Amino acids: CASRTWGLGQETQYF. The V and J genes are TRBV28 and TRBJ2-5, with 8 nucleotides matching TRBD2. Germline V gene data show CDR1 as MDHEN and CDR2 as SYDVKM. Trimming cost V 6 bases and J 2 bases; bases outside gene matches: 8. The CDR3 contains 15 residues.

This sequence joins TRBV20-1 and TRBJ2-1, with TRBD2 matching over 10 bases. The germline CDR1 and CDR2 sequences are DFQATT and SNEGSKA (reference sequence). CDR3 length: 16 amino acids. Trimming cost V 3 bases and J 2 bases; bases outside gene matches: 7. The CDR3 sequence: CSASPGLAETYNEQFF. CDR3 DNA sequence: TGCAGTGCTAGTCCTGGACTAGCGGAGACCTACAATGAGCAGTTCTTC.